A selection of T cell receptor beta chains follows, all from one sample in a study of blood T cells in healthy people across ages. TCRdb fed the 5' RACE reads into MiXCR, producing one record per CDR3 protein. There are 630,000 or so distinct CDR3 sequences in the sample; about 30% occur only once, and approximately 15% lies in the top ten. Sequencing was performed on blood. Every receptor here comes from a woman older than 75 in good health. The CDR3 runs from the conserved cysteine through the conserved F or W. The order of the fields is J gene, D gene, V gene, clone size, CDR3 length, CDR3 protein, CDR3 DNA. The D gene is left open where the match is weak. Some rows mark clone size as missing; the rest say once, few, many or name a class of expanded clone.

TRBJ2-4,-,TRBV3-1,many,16,CASSPRVVPRGNIQYF,TGTGCCAGCAGCCCCCGAGTGGTCCCCCGGGGAAACATTCAGTACTTC
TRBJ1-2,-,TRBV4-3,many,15,CASSLGRPADYGYTF,TGCGCCAGCAGCCTGGGACGTCCCGCCGATTATGGCTACACCTTC
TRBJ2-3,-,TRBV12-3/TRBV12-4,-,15,CASSFSRPSADTQYF,TGTGCCAGCAGTTTTTCCAGACCTAGCGCAGATACGCAGTATTTC
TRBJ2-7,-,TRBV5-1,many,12,CASSTGAYEQYF,TGCGCCAGCAGCACCGGGGCCTACGAGCAGTACTTC
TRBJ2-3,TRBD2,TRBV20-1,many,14,CSARGTSGTDTQYF,TGCAGTGCTAGAGGGACTAGCGGCACAGATACGCAGTATTTT
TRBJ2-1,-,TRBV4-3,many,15,CASSQDSILYNEQFF,TGCGCCAGCAGCCAAGATAGTATCCTGTACAATGAGCAGTTCTTC
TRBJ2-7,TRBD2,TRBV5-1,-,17,CASSLAATSGRMYEQYF,TGCGCCAGCAGCTTGGCCGCGACTAGCGGGAGGATGTACGAGCAGTACTTC
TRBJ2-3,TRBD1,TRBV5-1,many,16,CASSLGQGGNTDTQYF,TGCGCCAGCAGCTTGGGACAGGGGGGAAACACAGATACGCAGTATTTT
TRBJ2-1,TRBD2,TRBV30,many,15,CAWSSNRGGYNEQFF,TGTGCCTGGAGTAGTAACCGGGGGGGCTACAATGAGCAGTTCTTC
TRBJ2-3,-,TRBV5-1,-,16,CASSLQSTGNTDTQCF,TGCGCCAGCAGCCTACAGTCGACAGGAAACACAGATACGCAGTGTTTT
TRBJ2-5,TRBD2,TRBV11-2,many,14,CASSFGGGQETQYF,TGTGCCAGCAGCTTTGGGGGGGGGCAAGAGACCCAGTACTTC
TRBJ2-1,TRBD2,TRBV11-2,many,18,CASSFSPLQRGGSHEQFF,TGTGCCAGCAGCTTTTCCCCTCTACAGCGGGGGGGAAGCCATGAGCAGTTCTTC
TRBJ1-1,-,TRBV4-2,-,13,CASGPRRHTEAFF,TGTGCCAGCGGCCCCAGGAGGCACACTGAAGCTTTCTTT
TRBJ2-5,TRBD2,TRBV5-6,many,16,CASSLEIRGGRETQYF,TGTGCCAGCAGCTTGGAAATACGGGGGGGGCGAGAGACCCAGTACTTC
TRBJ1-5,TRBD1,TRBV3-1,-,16,CASSPSTGVGSQPQHF,TGTGCCAGCAGCCCATCTACAGGGGTGGGCAGTCAGCCCCAGCATTTT
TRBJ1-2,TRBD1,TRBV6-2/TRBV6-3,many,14,CASSPDRAPYGYTF,TGTGCCAGCAGCCCCGACAGGGCCCCCTATGGCTACACCTTC
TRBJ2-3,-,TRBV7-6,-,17,CASSSMLRGLSTDTQYF,TGTGCCAGCAGCTCGATGTTGCGGGGCCTAAGCACAGATACGCAGTATTTT
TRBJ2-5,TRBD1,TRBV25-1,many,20,CASRPPRTGGRTLIQETQYF,TGTGCCAGCAGGCCCCCGAGGACAGGCGGCCGGACACTTATCCAAGAGACCCAGTACTTC
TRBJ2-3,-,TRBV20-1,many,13,CSARSLTTDTQYF,TGCAGTGCTAGGTCTCTAACCACAGATACGCAGTATTTT
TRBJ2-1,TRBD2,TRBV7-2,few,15,CASSSTSGQYNEQFF,TGTGCCAGCAGCTCGACTAGCGGGCAGTACAATGAGCAGTTCTTC
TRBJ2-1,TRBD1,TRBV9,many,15,CASSVVQGAIHEQFF,TGTGCCAGCAGCGTAGTACAGGGGGCAATTCATGAGCAGTTCTTC
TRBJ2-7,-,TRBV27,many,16,CASSPRSAGALYEQYF,TGTGCCAGCAGCCCTCGATCTGCAGGGGCACTTTACGAGCAGTACTTC
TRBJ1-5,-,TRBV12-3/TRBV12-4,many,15,CASSLVGAANQPQHF,TGTGCCAGCAGTTTAGTGGGAGCTGCCAATCAGCCCCAGCATTTT
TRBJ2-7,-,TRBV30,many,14,CAWRRRGALYEQYF,TGTGCCTGGAGGCGGAGAGGGGCCCTATACGAGCAGTACTTC
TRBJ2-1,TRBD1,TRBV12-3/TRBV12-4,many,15,CASRMPGTGATEQFF,TGTGCCAGCAGGATGCCCGGGACAGGGGCGACTGAGCAGTTCTTC
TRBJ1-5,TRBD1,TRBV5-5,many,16,CASSSGAGGSYQPQHF,TGTGCCAGCAGCTCTGGGGCAGGGGGCTCTTATCAGCCCCAGCATTTT
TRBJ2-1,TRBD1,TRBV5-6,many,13,CASSRDRGPAQFF,TGTGCCAGCAGTAGGGACAGGGGGCCGGCGCAGTTCTTC
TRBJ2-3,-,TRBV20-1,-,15,CSTPAQARSTDTQYF,TGCAGTACCCCAGCTCAGGCCCGTAGCACAGATACGCAGTATTTT
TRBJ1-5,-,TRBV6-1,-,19,CASSRSMGDPSYGNQPQHF,TGTGCCAGCAGTAGATCAATGGGGGATCCGTCATATGGCAATCAGCCCCAGCATTTT
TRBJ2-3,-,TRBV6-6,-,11,CASRSVDTQYF,TGTGCCAGCAGGTCCGTGGACACGCAGTATTTT
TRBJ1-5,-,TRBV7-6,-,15,CASSAGTGRSQPQHF,TGTGCCAGCAGCGCGGGAACAGGTCGCTCTCAGCCCCAGCATTTT
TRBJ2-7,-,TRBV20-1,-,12,CSAPDSSYEQYF,TGCAGTGCCCCCGACAGTTCCTACGAGCAGTACTTC
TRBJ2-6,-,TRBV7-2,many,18,CASSLRPREGSGANVLTF,TGTGCCAGCAGCTTACGTCCCAGGGAAGGCTCTGGGGCCAACGTCCTGACTTTC
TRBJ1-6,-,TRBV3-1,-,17,CASSPDSRSSYNSPLHF,TGTGCCAGCAGTCCCGACAGCAGAAGCTCCTATAATTCACCCCTCCACTTT
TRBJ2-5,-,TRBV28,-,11,CASSFSQTQYF,TGTGCCAGCAGTTTTAGCCAGACCCAGTACTTC
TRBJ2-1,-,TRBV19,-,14,CASRTTGTYNEQFF,TGTGCCAGTAGGACTACAGGCACTTACAATGAGCAGTTCTTC
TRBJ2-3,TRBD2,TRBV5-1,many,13,CASSGGDTDTQYF,TGCGCCAGCAGCGGGGGGGACACAGATACGCAGTATTTT
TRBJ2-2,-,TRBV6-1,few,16,CASSEPGLGPTGELFF,TGTGCCAGCAGTGAACCGGGACTGGGACCAACCGGGGAGCTGTTTTTT
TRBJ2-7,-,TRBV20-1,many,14,CSALGPQGSYEQYF,TGCAGTGCCCTGGGACCCCAAGGATCCTACGAGCAGTACTTC
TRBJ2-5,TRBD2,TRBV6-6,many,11,CASSSGGTQYF,TGTGCCAGCAGTTCGGGGGGGACCCAGTACTTC
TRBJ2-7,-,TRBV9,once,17,CASSPRDGAPRSYEQYF,TGTGCCAGCAGCCCCCGGGATGGGGCCCCCCGCTCCTACGAGCAGTACTTC
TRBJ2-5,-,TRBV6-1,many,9,CATRETQYF,TGTGCCACCCGAGAGACCCAGTACTTC
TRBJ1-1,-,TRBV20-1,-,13,CSAQVPGTTEAFF,TGCAGTGCTCAAGTCCCGGGAACCACTGAAGCTTTCTTT
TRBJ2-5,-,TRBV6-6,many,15,CASSYSSQVGGTQYF,TGTGCCAGCAGTTACTCGAGCCAAGTCGGGGGGACCCAGTACTTC
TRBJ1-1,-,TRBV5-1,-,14,CASSSDPPDTEAFF,TGCGCCAGCAGCTCGGACCCCCCTGACACTGAAGCTTTCTTT